A selection of T cell receptor beta chains follows, all from one sample in a study of cytomegalovirus exposure and HLA in healthy donors. Sequencing was performed with immunoSEQ multiplex PCR; in TCRdb, only in-frame clones are kept and a portion is missing. The table lists about 150,000 clones, 80% to 85% of them singletons. The material sequenced was PBMCs. The receptors shown here come from a boy between 2 and 10 years old in good health and CMV-seronegative. Both conserved end residues are part of each CDR3. A D gene is named only where the DNA matches it firmly. Expanded clones get a size class; other rows say once, few or many, or leave the size out.

clone size: .
CDR3 length: 17
J gene: TRBJ1-4
D gene: .
V gene: TRBV10-2
CDR3 DNA: TGCGCCAGCAGTGAGTCGACAGGAGTTCGAGGCAATGAAAAACTGTTTTTT
CDR3 protein: CASSESTGVRGNEKLFF

clone size: .
CDR3 length: 14
J gene: TRBJ1-2
D gene: .
V gene: TRBV28
CDR3 DNA: TGTGCCAGCAGAAATGACGGGAGCCTTTATGGCTACACCTTC
CDR3 protein: CASRNDGSLYGYTF

clone size: once
CDR3 length: 13
J gene: TRBJ2-3
D gene: .
V gene: TRBV18
CDR3 DNA: TGTGCCAGCTCACCCCCAGCGGTTAATACGCAGTATTTT
CDR3 protein: CASSPPAVNTQYF

clone size: .
CDR3 length: 12
J gene: TRBJ2-7
D gene: .
V gene: TRBV10-3
CDR3 DNA: TGTGCCATCAGTCCGGGAGCCTACGAGCAGTACTTC
CDR3 protein: CAISPGAYEQYF

clone size: .
CDR3 length: 12
J gene: TRBJ1-1
D gene: TRBD1
V gene: TRBV19
CDR3 DNA: TGTGCCAGTAGGACAGGGTACACTGAAGCTTTCTTT
CDR3 protein: CASRTGYTEAFF

clone size: few
CDR3 length: 19
J gene: TRBJ1-6
D gene: TRBD1
V gene: TRBV5-4
CDR3 DNA: TGTGCCAGCAGCTGGGGACAGACAAGCTTAAGGTCCTATAATTCACCCCTCCACTTT
CDR3 protein: CASSWGQTSLRSYNSPLHF

clone size: .
CDR3 length: 16
J gene: TRBJ1-3
D gene: TRBD1
V gene: TRBV7-3
CDR3 DNA: TGTGCCAGCAGCGCCCGGGACAGGCTCTCTGGAAACACCATATATTTT
CDR3 protein: CASSARDRLSGNTIYF

clone size: .
CDR3 length: 15
J gene: TRBJ2-3
D gene: TRBD1
V gene: TRBV7-9
CDR3 DNA: TGTGCCAGCAGCAACACAGGGGGCTTCACAGATACGCAGTATTTT
CDR3 protein: CASSNTGGFTDTQYF

clone size: once
CDR3 length: 12
J gene: TRBJ2-5
D gene: .
V gene: TRBV9
CDR3 DNA: TGTGCCAGCAGCCCCGGGTTTGAGACCCAGTACTTC
CDR3 protein: CASSPGFETQYF

clone size: few
CDR3 length: 18
J gene: TRBJ1-2
D gene: TRBD1
V gene: TRBV23-1
CDR3 DNA: TGCGCCAGCAGTCTCCGGACAGGGGCCCGCCTCGCTAACTATGGCTACACCTTC
CDR3 protein: CASSLRTGARLANYGYTF

clone size: few
CDR3 length: 16
J gene: TRBJ1-1
D gene: .
V gene: TRBV23-1
CDR3 DNA: TGCGCCAGCAGTCAATCGAGTGTGGGGCGACAGCATGAAGCTTTCTTT
CDR3 protein: CASSQSSVGRQHEAFF

clone size: .
CDR3 length: 15
J gene: TRBJ1-3
D gene: .
V gene: TRBV18
CDR3 DNA: TGTGCCAGCTCTCCTTCAGGGGCCTCTGGAAACACCATATATTTT
CDR3 protein: CASSPSGASGNTIYF

clone size: .
CDR3 length: 13
J gene: TRBJ2-7
D gene: .
V gene: TRBV27
CDR3 DNA: TGTGCCAGCAGTTTTTCCGGGGGTTACGAGCAGTACTTC
CDR3 protein: CASSFSGGYEQYF

clone size: .
CDR3 length: 13
J gene: TRBJ1-6
D gene: .
V gene: TRBV11-2
CDR3 DNA: TGTGCCAGCAGCTCAGGGGTCGGTTCACCCCTCCACTTT
CDR3 protein: CASSSGVGSPLHF

clone size: .
CDR3 length: 14
J gene: TRBJ1-4
D gene: .
V gene: TRBV9
CDR3 DNA: TGTGCCAGCAGCGTAAACAGGAAAGACGAAAAACTGTTTTTT
CDR3 protein: CASSVNRKDEKLFF

clone size: .
CDR3 length: 14
J gene: TRBJ2-7
D gene: TRBD1
V gene: TRBV5-8
CDR3 DNA: TGTGCCAGCGCATTGGGACAGGGTTTCCACGAGCAGTACTTC
CDR3 protein: CASALGQGFHEQYF

clone size: .
CDR3 length: 14
J gene: TRBJ1-4
D gene: TRBD1
V gene: TRBV4-1
CDR3 DNA: TGCGCCAGCAGCTCGCCGGGACAGGGTGAAAAACTGTTTTTT
CDR3 protein: CASSSPGQGEKLFF

clone size: .
CDR3 length: 16
J gene: TRBJ2-3
D gene: TRBD2
V gene: TRBV11-2
CDR3 DNA: TGTGCCAGCACGGGACTAGCGGGGGACTACACAGATACGCAGTATTTT
CDR3 protein: CASTGLAGDYTDTQYF

clone size: .
CDR3 length: 17
J gene: TRBJ2-7
D gene: TRBD2
V gene: TRBV30
CDR3 DNA: TGTGCCTGGAGCCCCTTTAAACTAGCGGGGACAACCTACGAGCAGTACTTC
CDR3 protein: CAWSPFKLAGTTYEQYF

clone size: .
CDR3 length: 13
J gene: TRBJ2-5
D gene: TRBD1
V gene: TRBV28
CDR3 DNA: TGTGCCAGCGGACCGGGGACAGGAGAGACCCAGTACTTC
CDR3 protein: CASGPGTGETQYF

clone size: .
CDR3 length: 13
J gene: TRBJ2-1
D gene: TRBD1
V gene: TRBV5-1
CDR3 DNA: TGCGCCAGCAGCTTGTCCAGGGGGAGTGAGCAGTTCTTC
CDR3 protein: CASSLSRGSEQFF

clone size: once
CDR3 length: 15
J gene: TRBJ2-5
D gene: .
V gene: TRBV4-1
CDR3 DNA: TGCGCCAGCAGCCAAGATCAGGGCCTTGGAGAGACCCAGTACTTC
CDR3 protein: CASSQDQGLGETQYF